This is a list of T cell receptor beta chains from one sample in a study of quantifying T cell responses using KT2 cells. In TCRdb, the UMI-ligation and nested PCR reads were re-called with MiXCR into one record per CDR3 protein. The sample lists under 35,000 distinct CDR3 sequences; more than 7% were seen once. Sequencing used PBMCs spiked with cells of the T cell clone KT2. Receptors were obtained from a human donor. CDR3s include the opening cysteine and the closing phenylalanine or tryptophan. D genes are given only for firm matches. Size values are once, few and many counts, or a class for expanded clones, and some rows have none.

j_call: TRBJ1-5
clone_size: NA
v_call: TRBV27
d_call: NA
cdr3_aa: CASSLGQGFRQPQHF
cdr3_nt: TGTGCCAGCAGTTTAGGTCAGGGGTTCCGTCAGCCCCAGCATTTT

j_call: TRBJ2-2
clone_size: NA
v_call: TRBV4-3
d_call: NA
cdr3_aa: CASSQEGGYTGELFF
cdr3_nt: TGCGCCAGCAGCCAAGAAGGGGGGTACACCGGGGAGCTGTTTTTT

j_call: TRBJ1-6
clone_size: many
v_call: TRBV6-5
d_call: NA
cdr3_aa: CASSYRGDSPLHF
cdr3_nt: TGTGCCAGCAGTTATCGCGGGGATTCACCCCTCCACTTT

j_call: TRBJ1-1
clone_size: many
v_call: TRBV5-1
d_call: NA
cdr3_aa: CASSRDPPNTEAFF
cdr3_nt: TGCGCCAGCAGCAGGGACCCACCGAACACTGAAGCTTTCTTT

j_call: TRBJ1-5
clone_size: many
v_call: TRBV30
d_call: NA
cdr3_aa: CAWSLGRDQPQHF
cdr3_nt: TGTGCCTGGAGCCTCGGGAGGGATCAGCCCCAGCATTTT

j_call: TRBJ2-1
clone_size: many
v_call: TRBV20-1
d_call: NA
cdr3_aa: CSASQNLNNEQFF
cdr3_nt: TGCAGTGCTAGCCAGAATTTAAACAATGAGCAGTTCTTC

j_call: TRBJ2-6
clone_size: few
v_call: TRBV28
d_call: NA
cdr3_aa: CASSASSGANVLTF
cdr3_nt: TGTGCCAGCAGTGCAAGCTCTGGGGCCAACGTCCTGACTTTC

j_call: TRBJ2-1
clone_size: few
v_call: TRBV25-1
d_call: NA
cdr3_aa: CASRTSFGSYNEQFF
cdr3_nt: TGTGCCAGCAGAACTAGTTTCGGCTCCTACAATGAGCAGTTCTTC

j_call: TRBJ1-5
clone_size: NA
v_call: TRBV23-1
d_call: NA
cdr3_aa: CASSTTGPNQPQHF
cdr3_nt: TGCGCCAGCAGCACGACAGGCCCCAATCAGCCCCAGCATTTT

j_call: TRBJ1-5
clone_size: NA
v_call: TRBV6-6
d_call: TRBD1
cdr3_aa: CASRNPLLGQGVYQPQHF
cdr3_nt: TGTGCCAGCAGAAATCCTTTATTGGGACAGGGGGTCTATCAGCCCCAGCATTTT

j_call: TRBJ2-1
clone_size: many
v_call: TRBV9
d_call: TRBD2
cdr3_aa: CASSESTPSGGDPEQFF
cdr3_nt: TGTGCCAGCAGCGAGTCCACCCCTAGCGGGGGGGATCCTGAGCAGTTCTTC

j_call: TRBJ2-5
clone_size: many
v_call: TRBV7-2
d_call: TRBD2
cdr3_aa: CASSRLANQETQYF
cdr3_nt: TGTGCCAGCAGCCGACTAGCGAACCAAGAGACCCAGTACTTC

j_call: TRBJ1-2
clone_size: NA
v_call: TRBV5-5
d_call: NA
cdr3_aa: CASSSMTGQWNYGYTF
cdr3_nt: TGTGCCAGCAGCTCCATGACAGGTCAATGGAACTATGGCTACACCTTC

j_call: TRBJ1-1
clone_size: many
v_call: TRBV20-1
d_call: TRBD1
cdr3_aa: CSARIQGARTEAFF
cdr3_nt: TGCAGTGCTAGGATTCAGGGGGCGCGGACTGAAGCTTTCTTT

j_call: TRBJ2-2
clone_size: many
v_call: TRBV3-1
d_call: NA
cdr3_aa: CASRLEGVGLNTGELFF
cdr3_nt: TGTGCCAGCAGACTAGAGGGGGTTGGCCTTAACACCGGGGAGCTGTTTTTT

j_call: TRBJ1-6
clone_size: many
v_call: TRBV6-5
d_call: NA
cdr3_aa: CASSPSRVASPLHF
cdr3_nt: TGTGCCAGCAGTCCAAGCAGGGTCGCCTCACCCCTCCACTTT

j_call: TRBJ2-4
clone_size: NA
v_call: TRBV12-3/TRBV12-4
d_call: NA
cdr3_aa: CASSDLWGGHNGNIQYF
cdr3_nt: TGTGCCAGCAGTGACCTATGGGGGGGCCATAACGGGAACATTCAGTACTTC

j_call: TRBJ2-1
clone_size: NA
v_call: TRBV6-6
d_call: TRBD1
cdr3_aa: CASIPGTGVGNEQFF
cdr3_nt: TGTGCCAGCATTCCCGGGACAGGGGTCGGCAATGAGCAGTTCTTC

j_call: TRBJ2-1
clone_size: many
v_call: TRBV7-2
d_call: TRBD2
cdr3_aa: CASSLILASGRYEQFF
cdr3_nt: TGTGCCAGCAGCTTGATATTGGCTAGCGGGAGGTATGAGCAGTTCTTC

j_call: TRBJ1-5
clone_size: many
v_call: TRBV2
d_call: NA
cdr3_aa: CASLPGRNSNQPQHF
cdr3_nt: TGTGCCAGCCTGCCGGGACGGAATAGCAATCAGCCCCAGCATTTT

j_call: TRBJ2-4
clone_size: many
v_call: TRBV7-2
d_call: NA
cdr3_aa: CASSLSREQNIQYF
cdr3_nt: TGTGCCAGCAGCCTATCTCGGGAACAAAACATTCAGTACTTC

j_call: TRBJ2-7
clone_size: few
v_call: TRBV5-1
d_call: TRBD2
cdr3_aa: CASTLAGGPVDEQYF
cdr3_nt: TGCGCCAGCACCCTAGCGGGAGGGCCGGTGGACGAGCAGTACTTC

j_call: TRBJ1-3
clone_size: few
v_call: TRBV18
d_call: NA
cdr3_aa: CASSPAGTRSGNTIYF
cdr3_nt: TGTGCCAGCTCACCAGCCGGGACACGCTCTGGAAACACCATATATTTT

j_call: TRBJ1-1
clone_size: many
v_call: TRBV7-8
d_call: NA
cdr3_aa: CASSFLDREAFF
cdr3_nt: TGTGCCAGCAGCTTCTTAGACAGGGAAGCTTTCTTT

j_call: TRBJ2-5
clone_size: NA
v_call: TRBV4-2
d_call: NA
cdr3_aa: CASSQPGQQETQYF
cdr3_nt: TGTGCCAGCAGCCAGCCCGGACAGCAAGAGACCCAGTACTTC

j_call: TRBJ2-4
clone_size: many
v_call: TRBV2
d_call: TRBD2
cdr3_aa: CASRQGLAEAKNIQYF
cdr3_nt: TGTGCCAGCAGGCAGGGACTAGCGGAAGCCAAAAACATTCAGTACTTC

j_call: TRBJ2-7
clone_size: few
v_call: TRBV12-5
d_call: TRBD1
cdr3_aa: CASGLLPTGATAPYEQYF
cdr3_nt: TGTGCTAGTGGTTTGTTACCCACAGGGGCAACCGCTCCCTACGAGCAGTACTTC

j_call: TRBJ2-7
clone_size: few
v_call: TRBV21-1
d_call: NA
cdr3_aa: CASSSTGAASSDF
cdr3_nt: TGTGCCAGCAGCTCAACGGGGGCCGCCTCGTCGGACTTC

j_call: TRBJ1-5
clone_size: NA
v_call: TRBV11-1
d_call: NA
cdr3_aa: CASSLGKDQPQHF
cdr3_nt: TGTGCCAGCAGCTTAGGGAAAGATCAGCCCCAGCATTTT

j_call: TRBJ2-7
clone_size: few
v_call: TRBV5-1
d_call: NA
cdr3_aa: CASSLGVTRAAGEQYF
cdr3_nt: TGCGCCAGCAGCTTGGGGGTAACCAGGGCCGCCGGAGAGCAGTACTTC

j_call: TRBJ1-1
clone_size: medium-sized
v_call: TRBV12-3/TRBV12-4
d_call: NA
cdr3_aa: CASSLTTNTEAFF
cdr3_nt: TGTGCCAGCAGTCTAACCACCAACACTGAAGCTTTCTTT

j_call: TRBJ2-2
clone_size: few
v_call: TRBV3-1
d_call: NA
cdr3_aa: CASSQGPLLASGELFF
cdr3_nt: TGTGCCAGCAGCCAGGGACCCCTCTTAGCCTCCGGGGAGCTGTTTTTT

j_call: TRBJ2-3
clone_size: many
v_call: TRBV10-1
d_call: NA
cdr3_aa: CASSESGRDTQYF
cdr3_nt: TGCGCCAGCAGTGAGTCCGGCCGAGATACGCAGTATTTT

j_call: TRBJ2-7
clone_size: few
v_call: TRBV10-1
d_call: TRBD1
cdr3_aa: CASSEGTGPYEQYF
cdr3_nt: TGCGCCAGCAGTGAAGGGACAGGGCCCTACGAGCAGTACTTC

j_call: TRBJ1-1
clone_size: NA
v_call: TRBV30
d_call: NA
cdr3_aa: CAWKVQAVNWNTEAFF
cdr3_nt: TGTGCCTGGAAGGTCCAGGCAGTCAACTGGAACACTGAAGCTTTCTTT

j_call: TRBJ2-5
clone_size: many
v_call: TRBV29-1
d_call: NA
cdr3_aa: CSAQGLQETQYF
cdr3_nt: TGCAGCGCCCAGGGTTTGCAAGAGACCCAGTACTTC

j_call: TRBJ2-6
clone_size: many
v_call: TRBV20-1
d_call: TRBD1
cdr3_aa: CSAQRSGTASGANVLTF
cdr3_nt: TGCAGTGCCCAGAGGTCAGGGACAGCCTCTGGGGCCAACGTCCTGACTTTC

j_call: TRBJ2-7
clone_size: few
v_call: TRBV3-1
d_call: TRBD2
cdr3_aa: CASSRLAGTYEQYF
cdr3_nt: TGTGCCAGCAGCCGGCTAGCGGGGACCTACGAGCAGTACTTC

j_call: TRBJ2-5
clone_size: NA
v_call: TRBV6-1
d_call: NA
cdr3_aa: CASSRHKETQYF
cdr3_nt: TGTGCCAGCAGTCGGCATAAAGAGACCCAGTACTTC

j_call: TRBJ1-2
clone_size: many
v_call: TRBV7-2
d_call: NA
cdr3_aa: CASSPRTDTNYGYTF
cdr3_nt: TGTGCCAGCAGCCCCCGGACGGATACTAACTATGGCTACACCTTC

j_call: TRBJ2-2
clone_size: few
v_call: TRBV6-5
d_call: NA
cdr3_aa: CASTRDTGELFF
cdr3_nt: TGTGCCAGCACTAGGGACACCGGGGAGCTGTTTTTT

j_call: TRBJ1-1
clone_size: many
v_call: TRBV20-1
d_call: NA
cdr3_aa: CSAIGHTEAFF
cdr3_nt: TGCAGTGCTATAGGGCACACTGAAGCTTTCTTT

j_call: TRBJ2-3
clone_size: many
v_call: TRBV20-1
d_call: NA
cdr3_aa: CSAIDRGTSTDTQYF
cdr3_nt: TGCAGTGCTATCGACCGAGGAACTAGCACAGATACGCAGTATTTT